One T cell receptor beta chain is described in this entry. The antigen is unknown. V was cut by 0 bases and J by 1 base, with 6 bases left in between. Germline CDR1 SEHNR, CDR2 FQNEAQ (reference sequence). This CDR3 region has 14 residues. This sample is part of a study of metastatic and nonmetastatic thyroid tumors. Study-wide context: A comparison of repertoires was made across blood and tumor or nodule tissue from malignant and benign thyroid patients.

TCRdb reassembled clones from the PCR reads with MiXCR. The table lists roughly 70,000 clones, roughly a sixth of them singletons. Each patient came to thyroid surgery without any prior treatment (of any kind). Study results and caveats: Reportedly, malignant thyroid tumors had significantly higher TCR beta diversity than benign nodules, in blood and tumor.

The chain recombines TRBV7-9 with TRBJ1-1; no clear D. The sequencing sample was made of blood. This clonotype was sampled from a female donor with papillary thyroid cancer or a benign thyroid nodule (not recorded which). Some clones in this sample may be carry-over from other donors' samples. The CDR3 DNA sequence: TGTGCCAGCAGCTTAGCCCCACCGAACACTGAAGCTTTCTTT. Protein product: CASSLAPPNTEAFF.